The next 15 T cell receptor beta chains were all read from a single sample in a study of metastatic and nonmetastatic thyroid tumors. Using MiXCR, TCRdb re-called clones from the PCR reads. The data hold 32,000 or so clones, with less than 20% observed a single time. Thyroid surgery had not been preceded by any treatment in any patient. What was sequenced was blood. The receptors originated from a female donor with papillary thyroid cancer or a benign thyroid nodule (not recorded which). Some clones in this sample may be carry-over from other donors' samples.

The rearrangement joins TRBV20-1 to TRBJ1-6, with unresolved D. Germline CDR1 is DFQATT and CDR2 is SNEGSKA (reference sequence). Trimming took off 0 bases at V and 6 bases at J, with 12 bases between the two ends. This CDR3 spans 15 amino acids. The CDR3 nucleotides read TGCAGTGCTAGAGATGAATTACAGACTAATTCACCCCTCCACTTT. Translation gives CSARDELQTNSPLHF.

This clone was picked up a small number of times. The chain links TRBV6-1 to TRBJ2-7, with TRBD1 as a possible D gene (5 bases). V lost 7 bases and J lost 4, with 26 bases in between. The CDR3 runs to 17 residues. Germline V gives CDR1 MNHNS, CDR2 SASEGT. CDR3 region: CASTLTTPRDSLYEQYF. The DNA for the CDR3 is TGTGCCAGCACCCTTACGACTCCAAGAGACAGCCTATACGAGCAGTACTTC.

The CDR3 reads CASSLNGGSYEQYF. For the CDR3, the DNA is TGTGCCAGCAGCTTAAACGGGGGGTCCTACGAGCAGTACTTC. The chain joins TRBV7-3 to TRBJ2-7, with 7 bases that match TRBD2. The V segment lost 1 base and the J segment 1 base; nucleotides outside the gene matches: 1. The germline V gene has CDR1 SGHTA and CDR2 FQGTGA. The CDR3 sequence is 14 residues long.

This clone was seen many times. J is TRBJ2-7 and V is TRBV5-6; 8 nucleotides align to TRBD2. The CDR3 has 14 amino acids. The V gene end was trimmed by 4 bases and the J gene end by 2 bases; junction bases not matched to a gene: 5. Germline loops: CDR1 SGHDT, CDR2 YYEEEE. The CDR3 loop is CASSQRGGPYEQYF. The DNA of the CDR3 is TGTGCCAGCAGCCAACGGGGGGGTCCCTACGAGCAGTACTTC.

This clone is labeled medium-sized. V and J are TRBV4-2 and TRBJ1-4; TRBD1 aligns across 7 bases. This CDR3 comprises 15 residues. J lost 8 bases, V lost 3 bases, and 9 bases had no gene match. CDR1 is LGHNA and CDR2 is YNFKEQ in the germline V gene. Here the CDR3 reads CASSHASDRDEKLFF. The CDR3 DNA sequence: TGTGCCAGCAGCCACGCCTCAGACAGGGACGAAAAACTGTTTTTT.

This CDR3 reads CASSLSYGTGYTF. The CDR3 nucleotides read TGTGCCAGCAGTTTAAGCTACGGGACAGGCTACACCTTC. The chain links TRBV27 to TRBJ1-2; D is perhaps TRBD1 (6 bases). Germline V gives CDR1 MNHEY, CDR2 SMNVEV (reference sequence). The CDR3 is 13 amino acids. Deletions cut 2 bases from V and 8 bases from J, with 12 bases between.

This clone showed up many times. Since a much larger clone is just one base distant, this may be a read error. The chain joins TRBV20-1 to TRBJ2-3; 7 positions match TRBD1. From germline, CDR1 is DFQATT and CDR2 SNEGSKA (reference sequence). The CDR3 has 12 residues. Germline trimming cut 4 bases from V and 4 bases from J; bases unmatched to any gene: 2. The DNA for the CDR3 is TGCAGTGCTAAAACAGGGGCAGATACGCAGTATTTT. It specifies CSAKTGADTQYF.

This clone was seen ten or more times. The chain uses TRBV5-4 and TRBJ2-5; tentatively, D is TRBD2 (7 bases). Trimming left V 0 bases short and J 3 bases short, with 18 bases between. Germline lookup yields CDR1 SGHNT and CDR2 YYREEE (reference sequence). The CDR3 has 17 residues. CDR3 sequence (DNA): TGTGCCAGCAGCTTGGGGGGCCGGGGGGCAAAGGAAGAGACCCAGTACTTC. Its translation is CASSLGGRGAKEETQYF.

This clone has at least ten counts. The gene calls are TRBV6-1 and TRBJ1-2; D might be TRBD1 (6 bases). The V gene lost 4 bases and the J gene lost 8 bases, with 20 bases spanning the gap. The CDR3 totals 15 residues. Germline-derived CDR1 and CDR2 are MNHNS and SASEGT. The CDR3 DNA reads TGTGCCAGCAGTGGCGGTACAGGGACGGGCAGGGGCTACACCTTC. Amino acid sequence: CASSGGTGTGRGYTF.

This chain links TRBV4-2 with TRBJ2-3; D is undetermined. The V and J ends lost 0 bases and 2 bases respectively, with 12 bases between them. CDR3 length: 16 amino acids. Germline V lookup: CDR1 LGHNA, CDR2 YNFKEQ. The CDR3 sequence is CASSQDDRRLTDTQYF. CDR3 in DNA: TGTGCCAGCAGCCAAGATGATAGACGACTCACAGATACGCAGTATTTT.

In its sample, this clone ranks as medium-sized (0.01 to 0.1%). The CDR3 DNA reads TGTGCCAGCAGCCAAGATCTTGCTTCCCGGCCCCAGCATTTT. It translates to CASSQDLASRPQHF. V and J are TRBV3-1 and TRBJ1-5, with D unclear. CDR3 length equals 14 residues. V was trimmed by 0 bases and J by 9 bases, leaving 12 bases between them. The germline gives CDR1 LGHDT, CDR2 YNNKEL (reference sequence).

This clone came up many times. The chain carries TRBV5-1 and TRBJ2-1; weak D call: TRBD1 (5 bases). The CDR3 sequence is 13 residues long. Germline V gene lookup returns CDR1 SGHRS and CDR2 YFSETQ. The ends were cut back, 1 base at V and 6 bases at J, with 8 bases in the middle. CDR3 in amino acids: CASSLQGSNEQFF. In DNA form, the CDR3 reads TGCGCCAGCAGCTTGCAGGGTAGCAATGAGCAGTTCTTC. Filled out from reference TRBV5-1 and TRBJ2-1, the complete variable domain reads KAGVTQTPRYLIKTRGQQVTLSCSPISGHRSVSWYQQTPGQGLQFLFEYFSETQRNKGNFPGRFSGRQFSNSRSEMNVSTLELGDSALYLCASSLQGSNEQFFGPGTRLTVL.

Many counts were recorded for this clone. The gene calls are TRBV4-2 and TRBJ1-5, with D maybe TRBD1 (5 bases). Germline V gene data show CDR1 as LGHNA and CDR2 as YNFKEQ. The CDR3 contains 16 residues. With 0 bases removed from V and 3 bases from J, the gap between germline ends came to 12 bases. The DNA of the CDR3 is TGTGCCAGCAGCCAAGACGTGACAGCCTACAATCAGCCCCAGCATTTT. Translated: CASSQDVTAYNQPQHF.

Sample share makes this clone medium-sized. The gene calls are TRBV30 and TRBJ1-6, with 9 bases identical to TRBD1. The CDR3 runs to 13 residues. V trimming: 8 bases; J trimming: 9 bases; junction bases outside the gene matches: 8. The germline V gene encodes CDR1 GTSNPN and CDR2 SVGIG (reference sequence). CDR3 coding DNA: TGTGCCGGGACCGAGGACAGGGGTTCACCCCTCCACTTT. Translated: CAGTEDRGSPLHF.

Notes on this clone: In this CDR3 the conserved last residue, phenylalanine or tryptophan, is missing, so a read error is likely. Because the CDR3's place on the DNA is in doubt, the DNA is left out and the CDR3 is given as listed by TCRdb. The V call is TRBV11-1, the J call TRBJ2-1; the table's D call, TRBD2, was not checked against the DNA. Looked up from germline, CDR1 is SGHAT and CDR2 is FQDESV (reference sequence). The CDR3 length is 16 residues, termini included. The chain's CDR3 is CASSPPGLAGKYEQHL.